This T cell receptor beta chain was captured in a study of a mutant IDH1 vaccine in newly diagnosed glioma. Background on the study: There were roughly 62% males and about 38% females among treated patients, whose mean age was about 40 years. General observations from the study: With respect to changes in top peripheral T cell clonotypes, pseudoprogression seemed unrelated.

For this clone: The antigen remains undetermined.

TCRdb's copy holds only in-frame clones and misses some; the assay was immunoSEQ multiplex PCR. This table holds roughly 50,000 clones, about 86% found once. Time point here: week 5, during vaccination. Each dose delivered 300 ug of mutant IDH1 20-mer peptide subcutaneously with imiquimod. Trimming cost V 2 bases and J 5 bases, with 11 bases left between them. Germline CDR1 and CDR2: SGDLS and YYNGEE. The CDR3 length is 13 residues. The receptor's source is a young man with glioma. The genes are TRBV9 and TRBJ2-7; D may be TRBD1 (6 bases). The material sequenced was PBMCs, taken from a glioma patient whose treatment included an IDH1 peptide vaccine. The CDR3 region has the DNA TGTGCCAGCAGCGTGGGGGCAGACGACGAGCAGTACTTC. Translated: CASSVGADDEQYF.